This T cell receptor (beta chain) was profiled in a study of OX40 agonist ivuxolimab in advanced cancers. Concerning the study at large: Ivuxolimab was a fully human IgG2 agonistic monoclonal antibody targeting the costimulatory receptor OX40 (CD134). Among the roughly 54 dose-escalation patients, approximately 20 had hepatocellular carcinoma, around 15 melanoma, 9 renal cell carcinoma and 9 head and neck cancer. Peripheral TCRbeta sequencing aimed to test whether ivuxolimab altered TCR sequence diversity and caused clonal T-cell expansion. The paper reports the monotherapy dose-escalation portion (N of about 47 patients) of the phase I ivuxolimab trial. In the dose-escalation cohort, more than 80% of patients were male, and the mean age was 60 years with a range of about 20 to 90. Three dose-escalation patients achieved partial responses, one with hepatocellular carcinoma and two with cutaneous melanoma. Patients were allowed to have had prior anti-PD-1, anti-PD-L1 or anti-CTLA-4 therapy, and more than 35% of the dose-escalation patients had been treated with checkpoint inhibitors. Intravenous ivuxolimab was administered to patients every 2 weeks at six dose levels: 0.01, 0.1, 0.3, 1.5, 3 and 10 mg/kg.

From the germline V gene (reference sequence), CDR1 is SEHNR and CDR2 is FQNEAQ. From the cysteine through the phenylalanine, the CDR3 covers 14 amino acids. Only the CDR3 part of the read is kept: 42 bases, read in frame from the first base. V is clipped by 5 bases and J by 0 bases, and the sequence between their germline boundaries is 10 bases long. Genomic DNA was extracted from sorted cells for sequencing of the TCRbeta CDR3 region. The immunoSEQ Assay was used to sequence the TCRbeta CDR3 regions. Drawn from immuneACCESS, this table holds only the in-frame rearrangements with V and J called that TCRdb kept. Clones are partly lost; checked studies trace under half to an unresolved V gene and leave the rest unexplained. Counted in this sample were 60,000 to 85,000 clones; 85% to 90% of them appeared once. 2% to 3% of the sample lies in the top ten. In regard to this clone: The clone's antigen remains unknown. Base-call qualities are not available, and no considerably larger clone is one nucleotide away.

The investigation overall reported the following: After ivuxolimab, expanded clones were on average more numerous among CD8+ T cells than among CD4+ T cells. Partial responders in the 0.1-3.0 mg/kg groups had among the lowest normalized peripheral clonal expansion, especially among CD8+ T cells. Low levels of normalized T-cell clonal expansion were also seen in some patients who did not respond. The antigen specificity of the clonally expanded peripheral T cells was not determined. Clonal expansion of both CD4+ and CD8+ blood T cells was observed from baseline to week 6 at doses 0.1 to 3.0 mg/kg.

The trial excluded patients who had a history of autoimmune disease or who were on systemic immunosuppression. Peripheral blood for TCR sequencing was drawn from every dose cohort at baseline, at cycle 4 day 1 and at cycle 7 day 1. Samples came from an open-label, multicenter, first-in-human phase I dose-escalation trial of ivuxolimab. Adults with locally advanced or metastatic melanoma, renal cell, hepatocellular, or head and neck squamous cell carcinoma were enrolled in the trial. CD4+ and CD8+ T cells were sorted separately from peripheral blood before TCR sequencing. The chain couples TRBV7-9 to TRBJ1-1; the D gene lacks a confident call. The source is an adult with an advanced solid tumor such as melanoma, head and neck, liver or kidney cancer. This material consisted of CD4+ or CD8+ T cells sorted from blood, taken in a trial of the OX40 agonist ivuxolimab. The nucleotide sequence reads as follows: TGTGCCAGCAGCATGGACGGATTGAACACTGAAGCTTTCTTT. Protein translation: CASSMDGLNTEAFF.